What follows is one T cell receptor beta chain and its context. Antigen specificity is unknown. The data were taken from a study of T-cell reconstitution after alpha-beta-depleted transplantation in children. Study-wide findings and caveats: Reportedly, only several hundred clones from non-depleted graft cells drove alpha-beta T-cell counts at about two months. Some patients' high day-60 TCRbeta diversity was traced to surviving recipient T cells and thymic progenitors. T-cell counts and diversity were attributed mostly to newly produced T cells one year after transplant.

CDR1 and CDR2 from the germline V gene are LNHNV and YYDKDF (reference sequence). V shed 0 bases and J shed 4 bases, with 10 bases lying between them. The CDR3 length is 15 residues. The library targeted TCRbeta and was prepared with unique molecular identifiers. TCRdb reprocessed the PCR reads via MiXCR and lists one record per CDR3 protein. The table includes around 490,000 distinct CDR3 sequences, roughly 11% detected once. The source material was PBMCs, mostly from graft donor cells, sampled 180 days after TCRalphabeta/CD19-depleted stem cell transplant. This chain links TRBV15 with TRBJ2-4; D remains unclear. The sequence derives from a female patient aged 2 to 10 who had a stem cell transplant for aplastic anemia, so the T cells may come from the graft donor. CDR3: CATSRDATPKNIQYF. CDR3 coding DNA: TGTGCCACCAGCAGAGATGCGACTCCAAAAAACATTCAGTACTTC.